These T cell receptor beta chains were read from a single sample in a study of shared clonotypes between healthy human individuals. Produced via immunoSEQ multiplex PCR; TCRdb's table is partial and in-frame only. The table records more than 2 million clones, roughly 95% of them present only once. Sequenced input: naive CD4+ T cells sorted from blood. The receptors shown here come from a man between 18 and 35 years old in good health. The CDR3 runs from the conserved cysteine through the conserved F or W. A D gene is named only where the DNA matches it firmly. Size is stated for part of the rows, as once, few or many counts, or as a class when the clone is expanded.

d_call | clone_size | j_call | v_call | cdr3_aa | cdr3_nt
TRBD1 | NA | TRBJ2-7 | TRBV30 | CAWTGTGVEQYF | TGTGCCTGGACCGGGACAGGGGTTGAGCAGTACTTC
NA | NA | TRBJ1-3 | TRBV5-8 | CASSPGRSSGNTIYF | TGTGCCAGCAGCCCGGGACGAAGCTCTGGAAACACCATATATTTT
NA | many | TRBJ2-1 | TRBV10-3 | CAISDHGDNEQFF | TGTGCCATCAGTGATCACGGGGACAATGAGCAGTTCTTC
NA | NA | TRBJ1-3 | TRBV5-1 | CASSLEPGNTIYF | TGCGCCAGCAGCTTAGAACCTGGAAACACCATATATTTT
TRBD2 | NA | TRBJ2-3 | TRBV19 | CASTNYRGGASTDTQYF | TGTGCCAGTACCAATTATCGGGGAGGGGCCAGCACAGATACGCAGTATTTT
NA | NA | TRBJ1-5 | TRBV19 | CASSRGFQPQHF | TGTGCCAGTAGTAGGGGGTTTCAGCCCCAGCATTTT
TRBD2 | NA | TRBJ2-7 | TRBV7-9 | CASSLQAGGNEQYF | TGTGCCAGCAGCTTACAAGCGGGGGGGAACGAGCAGTACTTC
NA | NA | TRBJ1-1 | TRBV30 | CAWSLGHLTEAFF | TGTGCCTGGTCCCTGGGACATCTCACTGAAGCTTTCTTT
NA | NA | TRBJ1-1 | TRBV30 | CAWSLTVNTEAFF | TGTGCCTGGAGTTTGACAGTGAACACTGAAGCTTTCTTT
NA | NA | TRBJ2-3 | TRBV11-2 | CASSLKFGTDTQYF | TGTGCCAGCAGCCTTAAATTTGGCACAGATACGCAGTATTTT
NA | NA | TRBJ1-6 | TRBV6-1 | CASSESGGNSPLHF | TGTGCCAGCAGTGAAAGTGGAGGGAATTCACCCCTCCACTTT
NA | NA | TRBJ2-3 | TRBV6-1 | CASSERQGTDTQYF | TGTGCCAGCAGTGAAAGACAGGGCACAGATACGCAGTATTTT
NA | NA | TRBJ1-6 | TRBV6-6 | CASSYGFGVNSPLHF | TGTGCCAGCAGTTATGGGTTCGGTGTGAATTCACCCCTCCACTTT
NA | NA | TRBJ1-5 | TRBV5-4 | CASSLTEDPEGQPQHF | TGTGCCAGCAGCCTTACTGAGGACCCGGAGGGGCAGCCCCAGCATTTT